A single sample is the source of the 26 T cell receptor beta chains below, sequenced in a study of T cell clones after liver transplantation. Here immunoSEQ multiplex PCR was the method, and the copy in TCRdb shows in-frame clones only, minus some. The sample has more than 20,000 clones; about 77% are singletons. This specimen was CD8+ T cells from blood, taken around 52 months after liver transplant. Source of these receptors: a human patient who received a liver transplant. Some T cells could come from the graft donor.

The chain links TRBV5-4 to TRBJ1-6, with 8 bases fitting TRBD1. The J segment lost 5 bases and the V segment lost 1 base, leaving 2 bases of the junction unmatched. Germline values: CDR1 SGHNT, CDR2 YYREEE (reference sequence). The CDR3 length is 15 residues. The CDR3 loop is CASSLQGAHNSPLHF. CDR3 DNA sequence: TGTGCCAGCAGCTTGCAGGGGGCCCATAATTCACCCCTCCACTTT.

In this sample, this clone is medium-sized. J is TRBJ1-5 and V is TRBV18; no firm D call. With 4 bases removed from V and 9 bases from J, the gap between germline ends came to 10 bases. This CDR3 is 12 amino acids long. Germline V gives CDR1 KGHSH, CDR2 LQKENI. The CDR3 DNA sequence: TGTGCCAGCTCACAGGACGCGAGGCCCCAGCATTTT. Amino acid sequence: CASSQDARPQHF.

CDR3 nucleotides: TGTGCCAGCAGTTTGGTGTTTTCTAGCACAGATACGCAGTATTTT. This codes for CASSLVFSSTDTQYF. This chain connects TRBV27 to TRBJ2-3; D ambiguous. Germline V gene sequence: CDR1 MNHEY, CDR2 SMNVEV (reference sequence). This CDR3 has 15 amino acids. Trimming took off 3 bases at V and 0 bases at J, with 10 bases between the two ends.

Here the CDR3 reads CAINPGQGNGELFF. The CDR3 DNA follows: TGTGCCATCAACCCGGGACAGGGTAACGGGGAGCTGTTTTTT. V gene TRBV10-3 combines with J gene TRBJ2-2; TRBD1 agrees at 9 bases. This CDR3 contains 14 residues. The V segment lost 7 bases and the J segment 7 bases; nucleotides outside the gene matches: 7. CDR1 and CDR2 from the germline V gene are ENHRY and SYGVKD.

This chain connects TRBV4-1 to TRBJ2-7, with TRBD2 matching over 11 bases. Germline CDR1 MGHRA, CDR2 YSYEKL. The CDR3 is 17 amino acids. V dropped 1 base and J dropped 0; count of bases not matched to a gene: 5. CDR3 loop: CASSQVLAGGLSYEQYF. The CDR3 DNA is TGCGCCAGCAGCCAAGTCCTAGCGGGGGGACTCTCCTACGAGCAGTACTTC.

This chain uses TRBV25-1 with TRBJ2-1; 9 bases fit TRBD2. The CDR3 covers 14 residues. CDR1 is MGHDK and CDR2 is SYGVNS in the germline V gene. V dropped 10 bases and J dropped 9; count of bases not matched to a gene: 13. CDR3 residues: CATTEASGAGEQFF. CDR3 sequence (DNA): TGTGCCACCACTGAGGCTAGCGGGGCTGGTGAGCAGTTCTTC.

The rearrangement links TRBV27 to TRBJ2-2; the match to TRBD2 covers 10 bases. Germline V gene data show CDR1 as MNHEY and CDR2 as SMNVEV (reference sequence). V shed 6 bases and J 4 bases; nucleotides not matched to a gene: 8. This CDR3 is built from 16 residues. Here the CDR3 reads CASSFERGGSTGELFF. The CDR3 nucleotides read TGTGCCAGCAGCTTCGAGCGGGGGGGCAGCACCGGGGAGCTGTTTTTT.

This chain uses TRBV4-1 with TRBJ2-7, with D maybe TRBD1 (6 bases). Trimming stripped 0 bases from V and 2 bases from J, with 8 bases between. The germline V gene encodes CDR1 MGHRA and CDR2 YSYEKL. The CDR3 loop spans 14 amino acids. In DNA form, the CDR3 reads TGCGCCAGCAGCCAAGAGGGGGCCCCCTACGAGCAGTACTTC. It codes for CASSQEGAPYEQYF.

The chain has TRBV7-9 and TRBJ2-7, with 10 bases matching TRBD1. V was clipped by 5 bases and J by 5 bases; unmatched bases: 6. The germline CDR1 and CDR2 sequences are SEHNR and FQNEAQ (reference sequence). The CDR3 has 14 residues. The CDR3, as DNA: TGTGCCAGCAGCCCAAGGACAGGGGGGGACGAGCAGTACTTC. As protein: CASSPRTGGDEQYF. The full variable domain, completed using reference TRBV7-9 and TRBJ2-7, is DTGVSQNPRHKITKRGQNVTFRCDPISEHNRLYWYRQTLGQGPEFLTYFQNEAQLEKSRLLSDRFSAERPKGSFSTLEIQRTEQGDSAMYLCASSPRTGGDEQYFGPGTRLTVT.

The DNA of the CDR3 is TGTGCCAGCAGCTTGTGGGACAGGGGAGAAAAACTGTTTTTT. This encodes CASSLWDRGEKLFF. The chain is built from TRBV7-2 and TRBJ1-4, with TRBD1 matching 10 bases. Germline V gene data show CDR1 as SGHTA and CDR2 as FQGNSA. The length of the CDR3 is 14 residues. The trim removed 3 bases at V and 8 bases at J, leaving 3 bases unmatched.

V and J are TRBV7-9 and TRBJ1-5; D not certain. V lost 2 bases and J 7 bases, leaving 6 bases between the germline ends. The CDR3 is 12 residues long. The germline gives CDR1 SEHNR, CDR2 FQNEAQ (reference sequence). CDR3: CASSLTGQPQHF. The CDR3 DNA sequence: TGTGCCAGCAGCTTAACGGGGCAGCCCCAGCATTTT.

The chain couples TRBV6-1 to TRBJ2-3; unclear D gene. Germline lookup yields CDR1 MNHNS and CDR2 SASEGT. The CDR3 runs to 11 residues. The V end was cut by 6 bases, the J end by 7 bases, with 8 bases between. The CDR3 DNA follows: TGTGCCAGCAGGACTGAAAATACGCAGTATTTT. Encoded protein: CASRTENTQYF.

This clone showed up just a few times. The V call is TRBV10-2, the J call TRBJ2-3; the D gene is possibly TRBD2 (5 bases). Germline-derived CDR1 and CDR2 are WSHSY and SAAADI. Trimming removed 4 bases at V and 2 bases at J, with 13 bases between. CDR3 length: 15 amino acids. The CDR3 nucleotides are TGCGCCAGCAGTGCCCTCCGAGGGAACACAGATACGCAGTATTTT. It is translated as CASSALRGNTDTQYF.

This clone was seen many times. The chain combines TRBV7-6 with TRBJ1-1; weak D call: TRBD1 (5 bases). Germline V gives CDR1 SGHVS, CDR2 FNYEAQ. V shed 7 bases and J shed 0 bases, with 18 bases lying between them. CDR3 length: 16 amino acids. The CDR3 bases are TGTGCCAGCACCGCGGGGATGGGGGTGATGAACACTGAAGCTTTCTTT. Amino acids: CASTAGMGVMNTEAFF.

The chain combines TRBV7-8 with TRBJ1-3, with 8 nucleotides matching TRBD1. CDR3 length equals 15 residues. With 4 bases clipped from V and 0 bases from J, the junction kept 2 bases outside the gene matches. Germline V gene data show CDR1 as SGHVS and CDR2 as FQNEAQ. The CDR3 sequence: CASSSGTGSGNTIYF. The DNA of the CDR3 is TGTGCCAGCAGCTCGGGGACAGGCTCTGGAAACACCATATATTTT.

This clone was seen once. V gene TRBV13 combines with J gene TRBJ1-3; no definite D call. The germline V gene has CDR1 PRHDT and CDR2 FYEKMQ (reference sequence). The CDR3 is 17 amino acids. Trimming removed 1 base at V and 2 bases at J, with 15 bases between. The CDR3 DNA reads TGTGCCAGCAGCTTAGCCCCCTATAACGTGGCTGGAAACACCATATATTTT. Translated, it gives CASSLAPYNVAGNTIYF.

This chain joins TRBV19 and TRBJ1-2, with 7 bases aligning to TRBD1. Germline V gives CDR1 LNHDA, CDR2 SQIVND (reference sequence). The CDR3 is 15 amino acids. The V and J ends lost 5 bases and 4 bases, in that order; junction bases with no gene match: 10. For the CDR3, the DNA is TGTGCCAGTAGTCCCGGGACAGCTAGTATCTATGGCTACACCTTC. As protein: CASSPGTASIYGYTF.

V and J are TRBV11-2 and TRBJ2-7; D is uncertain. The V gene lost 1 base and the J gene lost 4 bases, with 8 bases spanning the gap. The germline gives CDR1 SGHAT, CDR2 FQNNGV. The CDR3 is 13 residues long. The CDR3 sequence: CASSLAPAYEQYF. The CDR3, as DNA: TGTGCCAGCAGCTTAGCCCCAGCTTACGAGCAGTACTTC.

V is TRBV15 and J is TRBJ1-2; 8 bases are shared with TRBD1. The junction had 11 bases not matched to a gene; V was cut back by 3 bases and J by 2 bases. CDR3 length: 17 amino acids. Germline loops: CDR1 LNHNV, CDR2 YYDKDF (reference sequence). CDR3 loop: CATSSPNTRQGNYGYTF. CDR3 sequence (DNA): TGTGCCACCAGCAGCCCGAATACCAGACAGGGGAACTATGGCTACACCTTC.

In regard to this clone: At one end the junction does not follow the germline gene, possibly because of a read error. The V and J genes are TRBV7-7 and TRBJ2-5, with 8 bases that match TRBD2. This CDR3 contains 15 residues. The germline CDR1 and CDR2 sequences are SSHAT and FNYEAQ (reference sequence). The CDR3 loop is CASSPQRGRWETQYF. For the CDR3, the DNA is TGTGCTAGCAGCCCTCAGCGGGGGCGGTGGGAGACCCAGTACTTC. Looking up the rest from reference TRBV7-7 and TRBJ2-5 gives the full variable domain: GAGVSQSPRYKVTKRGQDVTLRCDPISSHATLYWYQQALGQGPEFLTYFNYEAQPDKSGLPSDRFSAERPEGSISTLTIQRTEQRDSAMYRCASSPQRGRWETQYFGPGTRLLVL.

The rearrangement uses TRBV7-2 and TRBJ1-1; D is possibly TRBD1 (5 bases). The germline V and J ends were trimmed by 5 bases and 9 bases, with 19 bases remaining between them. Per germline, CDR1 SGHTA and CDR2 FQGNSA. This CDR3 comprises 14 residues. CDR3 amino acids: CASSPIPGPPQAFF. CDR3 bases: TGTGCCAGCAGCCCGATCCCAGGGCCTCCACAAGCTTTCTTT.

The V gene is TRBV19, the J gene TRBJ1-1; tentatively, D is TRBD1 (6 bases). The CDR3 covers 12 residues. The V end lost 8 bases, the J end lost 4 bases, and 11 bases lay between the germline ends. The V gene's germline CDR1 is LNHDA and CDR2 SQIVND (reference sequence). As DNA, the CDR3 is TGTGCCAGTCAGGGGAGCGGCACTGAAGCTTTCTTT. Its protein is CASQGSGTEAFF.

V usage is TRBV7-8 and J usage is TRBJ1-5; TRBD1 aligns across 7 bases. This CDR3 region has 15 residues. The V gene's germline CDR1 is SGHVS and CDR2 FQNEAQ. The V and J ends lost 5 bases and 4 bases, in that order; junction bases with no gene match: 8. The CDR3 DNA is TGTGCCAGCAGCAGGGGGCGGGGTCCTAATCAGCCCCAGCATTTT. It codes for CASSRGRGPNQPQHF.

The genes are TRBV27 and TRBJ1-4, with D maybe TRBD1 (5 bases). The germline V and J ends were trimmed by 8 bases and 5 bases, with 15 bases remaining between them. Germline V CDR1 and CDR2: MNHEY, SMNVEV (reference sequence). CDR3 size: 14 residues. CDR3 nucleotide sequence: TGTGCCAGCCGATCCGGGACGGGGAATGAAAAACTGTTTTTT. Amino acid sequence: CASRSGTGNEKLFF. Drawing the rest from reference TRBV27 and TRBJ1-4, the complete variable domain is EAQVTQNPRYLITVTGKKLTVTCSQNMNHEYMSWYRQDPGLGLRQIYYSMNVEVTDKGDVPEGYKVSRKEKRNFPLILESPSPNQTSLYFCASRSGTGNEKLFFGSGTQLSVL.

The sample holds a few counts of this clone. V usage is TRBV6-5 and J usage is TRBJ1-5; the match to TRBD1 covers 7 bases. CDR3 length: 12 residues. Germline V gene sequence: CDR1 MNHEY, CDR2 SVGAGI. Trimming removed 3 bases from V and 10 bases from J; junction bases left unmatched: 3. CDR3 DNA: TGTGCCAGCAGTTATCGACAGGGCCCCCAGCATTTT. Translating gives CASSYRQGPQHF.

Turning to this clone: Other DNA sequences in the sample encode the same CDR3. The chain has TRBV27 and TRBJ1-5; D call uncertain. This CDR3 is 14 amino acids long. Germline V gene data show CDR1 as MNHEY and CDR2 as SMNVEV (reference sequence). V dropped 2 bases and J dropped 2 bases, with 7 bases sitting between them. The CDR3 nucleotides are TGTGCCAGCAGTTTACTTGGGGGCAATCAGCCCCAGCATTTT. Its translation is CASSLLGGNQPQHF.